Given below is one TCR beta chain in context. Its target is not known. This record belongs to a study of T cells expressing NK-cell markers. One entry per CDR3 protein, without DNA, is what TCRdb gives after re-calling the 5' RACE reads. The sample table includes 300,000 to 500,000 distinct CDR3 sequences. Study observations and caveats: Certain NKG2C+ T cell clones were expanded, and their HCMV specificity remained unclear.

Germline V gene sequence: CDR1 LNHDA, CDR2 SQIVND (reference sequence). CDR3 length: 12 residues. The chain is built from TRBV19 and TRBJ1-1. This clonotype originated in a woman in her forties or fifties in good health. Sequencing was done on a sample of blood T cells: a sorted CD56 or NKG2C T cell subset, CD4+ or CD8+ T cells, or bulk PBMC T cells (not recorded which). CDR3: CASSILGWEAFF.